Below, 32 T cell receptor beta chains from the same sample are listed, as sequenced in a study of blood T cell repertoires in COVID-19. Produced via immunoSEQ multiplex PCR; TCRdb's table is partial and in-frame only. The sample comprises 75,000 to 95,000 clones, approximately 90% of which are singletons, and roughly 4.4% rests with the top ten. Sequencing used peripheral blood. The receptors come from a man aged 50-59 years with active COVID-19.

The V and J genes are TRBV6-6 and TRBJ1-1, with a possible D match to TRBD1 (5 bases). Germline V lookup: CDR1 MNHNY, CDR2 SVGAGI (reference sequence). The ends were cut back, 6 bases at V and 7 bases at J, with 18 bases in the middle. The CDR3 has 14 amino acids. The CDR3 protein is CASRMGGVGVEAFF. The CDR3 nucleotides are TGTGCCAGCAGGATGGGAGGGGTTGGGGTTGAAGCTTTCTTT.

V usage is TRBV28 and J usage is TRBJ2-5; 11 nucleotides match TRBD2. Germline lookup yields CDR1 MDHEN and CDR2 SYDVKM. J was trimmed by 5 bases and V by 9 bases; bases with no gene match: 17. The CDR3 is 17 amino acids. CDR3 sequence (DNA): TGTGCCAGTCTCATAGCGGGAGGGCCCCGGGGAGGTGAGACCCAGTACTTC. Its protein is CASLIAGGPRGGETQYF.

CDR3 sequence reads: CASSYLSMDRGRSGSSYEQYF. CDR3 DNA: TGTGCCAGCAGCTACCTTTCGATGGACAGGGGGAGGTCTGGTTCCTCCTACGAGCAGTACTTC. The chain carries TRBV2 and TRBJ2-7; 10 bases align to TRBD1. V gave up 6 bases and J gave up 0 bases; unmatched junction bases: 23. This CDR3 has 21 amino acids. In germline, CDR1 is SNHLY, CDR2 FYNNEI.

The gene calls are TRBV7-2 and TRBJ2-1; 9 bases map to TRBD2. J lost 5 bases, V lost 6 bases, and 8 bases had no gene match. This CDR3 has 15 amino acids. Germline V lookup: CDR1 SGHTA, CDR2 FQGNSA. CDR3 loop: CASRLWASGDNEQFF. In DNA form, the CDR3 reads TGTGCCAGCAGACTATGGGCTAGCGGGGACAATGAGCAGTTCTTC.

The CDR3 DNA follows: TGTGCCAGCTCACATCCGGGACAGGACAAATTCTCCTCTGGAAACACCATATATTTT. Translating it yields CASSHPGQDKFSSGNTIYF. The V call is TRBV18, the J call TRBJ1-3; 8 positions match TRBD1. J was trimmed by 0 bases and V by 4 bases; bases with no gene match: 14. Germline V gene lookup returns CDR1 KGHSH and CDR2 LQKENI. The CDR3 length is 19 residues.

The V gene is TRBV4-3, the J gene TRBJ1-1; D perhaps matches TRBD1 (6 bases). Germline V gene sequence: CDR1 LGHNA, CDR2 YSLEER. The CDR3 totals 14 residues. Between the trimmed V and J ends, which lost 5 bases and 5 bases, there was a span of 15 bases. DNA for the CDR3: TGCGCCAGCAGCGTACAGGGCGCAGGGACTGAAGCTTTCTTT. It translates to CASSVQGAGTEAFF.

The CDR3 DNA reads TGTGCCAGCAGCAAAGCGGCAGGGTTGGAGACCCAGTACTTC. Translation: CASSKAAGLETQYF. V and J are TRBV21-1 and TRBJ2-5; the table's D call TRBD1 went unverified against the DNA. TRBV21-1 is noted as a pseudogene. This CDR3 is 14 amino acids long.

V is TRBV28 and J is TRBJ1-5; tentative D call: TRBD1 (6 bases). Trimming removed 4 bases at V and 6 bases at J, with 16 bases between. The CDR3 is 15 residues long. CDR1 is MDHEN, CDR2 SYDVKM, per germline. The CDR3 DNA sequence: TGTGCCAGCAGTTCCGCACAGGGCGTTACTCAGCCCCAGCATTTT. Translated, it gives CASSSAQGVTQPQHF.

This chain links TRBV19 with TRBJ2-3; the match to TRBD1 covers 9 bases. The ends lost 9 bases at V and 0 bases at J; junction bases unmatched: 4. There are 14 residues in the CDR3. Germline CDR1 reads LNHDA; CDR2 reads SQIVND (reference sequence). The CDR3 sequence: CASKGTGSTDTQYF. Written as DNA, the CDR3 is TGTGCCAGCAAAGGGACAGGGAGCACAGATACGCAGTATTTT.

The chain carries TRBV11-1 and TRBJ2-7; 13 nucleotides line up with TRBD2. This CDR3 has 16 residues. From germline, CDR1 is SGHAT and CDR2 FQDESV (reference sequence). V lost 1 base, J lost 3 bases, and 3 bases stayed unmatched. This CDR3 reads CASSLVGTSGVYEQYF. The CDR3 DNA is TGTGCCAGCAGCTTAGTCGGGACTAGCGGGGTCTACGAGCAGTACTTC. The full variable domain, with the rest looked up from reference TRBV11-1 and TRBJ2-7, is EAEVAQSPRYKITEKSQAVAFWCDPISGHATLYWYRQILGQGPELLVQFQDESVVDDSQLPKDRFSAERLKGVDSTLKIQPAELGDSAMYLCASSLVGTSGVYEQYFGPGTRLTVT.

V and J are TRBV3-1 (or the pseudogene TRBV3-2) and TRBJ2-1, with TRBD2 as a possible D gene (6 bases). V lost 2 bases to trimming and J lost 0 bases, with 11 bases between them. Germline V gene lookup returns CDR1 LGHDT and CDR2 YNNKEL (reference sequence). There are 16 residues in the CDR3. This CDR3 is CASSQLAASSYNEQFF. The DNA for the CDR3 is TGTGCCAGCAGCCAATTAGCGGCGAGCTCCTACAATGAGCAGTTCTTC.

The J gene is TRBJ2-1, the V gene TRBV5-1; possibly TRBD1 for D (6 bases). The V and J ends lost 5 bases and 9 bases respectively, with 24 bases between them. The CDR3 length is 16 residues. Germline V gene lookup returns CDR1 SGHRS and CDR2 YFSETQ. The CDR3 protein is CASRGAGVGLHSEQFF. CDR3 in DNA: TGCGCCAGCAGAGGGGCAGGGGTGGGGTTGCACAGTGAGCAGTTCTTC.

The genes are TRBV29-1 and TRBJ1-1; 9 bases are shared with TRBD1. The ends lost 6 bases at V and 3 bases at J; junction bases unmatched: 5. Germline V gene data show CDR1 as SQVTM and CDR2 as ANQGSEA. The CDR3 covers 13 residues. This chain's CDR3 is CSVAGQGDTEAFF. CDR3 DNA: TGCAGCGTCGCGGGACAGGGTGACACTGAAGCTTTCTTT.

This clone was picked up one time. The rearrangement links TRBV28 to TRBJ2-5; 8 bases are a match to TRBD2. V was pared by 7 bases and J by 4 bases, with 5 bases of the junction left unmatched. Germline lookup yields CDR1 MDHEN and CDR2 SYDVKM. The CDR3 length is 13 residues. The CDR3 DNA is TGTGCCAGCACCCCAGCGGGAGCAGAGACCCAGTACTTC. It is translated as CASTPAGAETQYF.

CDR3: CASRVGAHSPLHF. CDR3 sequence (DNA): TGCGCCAGCAGAGTAGGGGCTCATTCACCCCTCCACTTT. The rearrangement uses TRBV10-2 and TRBJ1-6; the D gene is possibly TRBD1 (5 bases). The V end lost 6 bases, the J end lost 8 bases, and 11 bases lay between the germline ends. CDR1 and CDR2 from the germline V gene are WSHSY and SAAADI. The CDR3 spans 13 residues.

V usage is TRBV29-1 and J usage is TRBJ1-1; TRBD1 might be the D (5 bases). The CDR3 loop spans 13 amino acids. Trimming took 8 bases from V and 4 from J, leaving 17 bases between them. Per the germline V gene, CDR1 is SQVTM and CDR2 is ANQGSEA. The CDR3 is CSIRQPGGTEAFF. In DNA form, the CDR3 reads TGCAGCATCCGACAGCCGGGGGGCACTGAAGCTTTCTTT. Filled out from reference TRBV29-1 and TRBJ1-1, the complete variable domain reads SAVISQKPSRDICQRGTSLTIQCQVDSQVTMMFWYRQQPGQSLTLIATANQGSEATYESGFVIDKFPISRPNLTFSTLTVSNMSPEDSSIYLCSIRQPGGTEAFFGQGTRLTVV.

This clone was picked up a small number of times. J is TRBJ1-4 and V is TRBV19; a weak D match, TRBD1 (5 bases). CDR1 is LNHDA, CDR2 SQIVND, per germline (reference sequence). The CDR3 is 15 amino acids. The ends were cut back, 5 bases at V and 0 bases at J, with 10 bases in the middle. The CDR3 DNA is TGTGCCAGTAGTGGGGCCTTTGCAACTAATGAAAAACTGTTTTTT. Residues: CASSGAFATNEKLFF.

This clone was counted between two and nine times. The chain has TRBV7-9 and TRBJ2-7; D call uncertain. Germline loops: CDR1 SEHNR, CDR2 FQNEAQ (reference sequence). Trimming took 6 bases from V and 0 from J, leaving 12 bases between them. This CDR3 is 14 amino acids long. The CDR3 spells CASRELSSSYEQYF. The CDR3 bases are TGTGCCAGCAGAGAGCTCTCCTCCTCCTACGAGCAGTACTTC.

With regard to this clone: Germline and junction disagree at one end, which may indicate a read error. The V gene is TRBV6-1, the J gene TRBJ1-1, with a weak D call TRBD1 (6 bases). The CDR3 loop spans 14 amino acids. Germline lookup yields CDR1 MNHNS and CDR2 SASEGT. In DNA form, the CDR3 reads TGTGCCAGCAGTTCTCCAACAGGGAACCCTGAAGCTTTCTTT. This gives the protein CASSSPTGNPEAFF.

The CDR3 DNA follows: TGTGCCAGCAGCCCCATGCAAGTCAGCTCCTACAATGAGCAGTTCTTC. Protein: CASSPMQVSSYNEQFF. This chain joins TRBV5-4 and TRBJ2-1, with D unresolved. Germline CDR1 and CDR2: SGHNT and YYREEE (reference sequence). The V gene lost 4 bases and the J gene lost 0 bases, with 14 bases spanning the gap. The CDR3 spans 16 residues.

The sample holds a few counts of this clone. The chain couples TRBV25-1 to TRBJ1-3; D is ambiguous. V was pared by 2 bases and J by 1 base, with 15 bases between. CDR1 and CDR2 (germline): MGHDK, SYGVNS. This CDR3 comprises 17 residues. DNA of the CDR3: TGTGCCAGCAGTGAAACACCGGGGTTTTTATCTGGAAACACCATATATTTT. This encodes CASSETPGFLSGNTIYF.

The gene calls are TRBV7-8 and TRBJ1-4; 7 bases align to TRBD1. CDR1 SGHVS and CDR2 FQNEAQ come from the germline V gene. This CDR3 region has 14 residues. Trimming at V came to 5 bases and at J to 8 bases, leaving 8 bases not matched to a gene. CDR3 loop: CASSARTGREKLFF. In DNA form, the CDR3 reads TGTGCCAGCAGCGCGAGGACAGGCAGGGAAAAACTGTTTTTT.

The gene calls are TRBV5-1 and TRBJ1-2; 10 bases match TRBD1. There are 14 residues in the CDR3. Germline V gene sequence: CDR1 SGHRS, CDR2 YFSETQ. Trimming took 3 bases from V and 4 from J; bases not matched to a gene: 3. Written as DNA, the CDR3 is TGCGCCAGCAGCTCGGGACAGGGGCCCTATGGCTACACCTTC. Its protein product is CASSSGQGPYGYTF. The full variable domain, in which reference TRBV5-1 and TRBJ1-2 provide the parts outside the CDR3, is KAGVTQTPRYLIKTRGQQVTLSCSPISGHRSVSWYQQTPGQGLQFLFEYFSETQRNKGNFPGRFSGRQFSNSRSEMNVSTLELGDSALYLCASSSGQGPYGYTFGSGTRLTVV.

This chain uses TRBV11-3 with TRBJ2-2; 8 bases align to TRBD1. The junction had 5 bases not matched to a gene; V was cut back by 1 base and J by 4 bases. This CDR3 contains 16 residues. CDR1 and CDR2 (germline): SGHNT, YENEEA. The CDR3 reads CASSLVQGALTGELFF. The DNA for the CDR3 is TGTGCCAGCAGCTTAGTGCAGGGGGCCCTCACCGGGGAGCTGTTTTTT.

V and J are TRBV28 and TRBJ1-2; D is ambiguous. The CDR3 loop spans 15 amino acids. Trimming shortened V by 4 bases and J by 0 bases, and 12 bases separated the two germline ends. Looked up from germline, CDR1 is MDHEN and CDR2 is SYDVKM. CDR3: CASSSPGSTNYGYTF. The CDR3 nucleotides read TGTGCCAGCAGTTCCCCGGGGTCAACTAACTATGGCTACACCTTC.

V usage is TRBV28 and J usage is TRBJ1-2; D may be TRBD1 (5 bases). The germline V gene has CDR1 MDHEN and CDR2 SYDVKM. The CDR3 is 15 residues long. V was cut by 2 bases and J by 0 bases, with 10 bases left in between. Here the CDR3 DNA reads TGTGCCAGCAGTTTAGGGGGGGATACTAACTATGGCTACACCTTC. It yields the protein CASSLGGDTNYGYTF.

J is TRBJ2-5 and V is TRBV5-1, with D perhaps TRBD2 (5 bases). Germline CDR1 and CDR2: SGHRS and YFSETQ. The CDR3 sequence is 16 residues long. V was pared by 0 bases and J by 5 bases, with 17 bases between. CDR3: CASSLGNSGPGETQYF. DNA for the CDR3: TGCGCCAGCAGCTTGGGTAATTCTGGTCCGGGGGAGACCCAGTACTTC.

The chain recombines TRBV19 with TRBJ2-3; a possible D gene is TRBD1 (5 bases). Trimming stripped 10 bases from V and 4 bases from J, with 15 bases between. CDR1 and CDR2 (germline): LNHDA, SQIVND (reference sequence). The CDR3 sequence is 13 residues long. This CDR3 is CATGAGWSDTQYF. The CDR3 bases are TGTGCCACTGGGGCAGGGTGGTCAGATACGCAGTATTTT.

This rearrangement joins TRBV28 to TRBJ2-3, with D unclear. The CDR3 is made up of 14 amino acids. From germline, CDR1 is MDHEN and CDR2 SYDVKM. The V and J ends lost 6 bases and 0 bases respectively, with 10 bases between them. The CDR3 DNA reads TGTGCCAGCAGCCCCGTCGGGAGCACAGATACGCAGTATTTT. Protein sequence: CASSPVGSTDTQYF.

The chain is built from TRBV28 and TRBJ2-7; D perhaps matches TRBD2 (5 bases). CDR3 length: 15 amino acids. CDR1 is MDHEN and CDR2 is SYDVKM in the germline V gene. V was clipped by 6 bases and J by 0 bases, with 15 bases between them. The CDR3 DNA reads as TGTGCCAGCAGCCCCGGACCGGGAAGCTCCTACGAGCAGTACTTC. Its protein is CASSPGPGSSYEQYF.

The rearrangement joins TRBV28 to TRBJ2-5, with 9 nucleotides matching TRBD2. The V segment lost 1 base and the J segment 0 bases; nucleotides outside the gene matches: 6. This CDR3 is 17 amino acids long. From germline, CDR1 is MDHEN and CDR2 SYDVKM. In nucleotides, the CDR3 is TGTGCCAGCAGTTTATTAGCGGGGGCACGCTACCAAGAGACCCAGTACTTC. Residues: CASSLLAGARYQETQYF.

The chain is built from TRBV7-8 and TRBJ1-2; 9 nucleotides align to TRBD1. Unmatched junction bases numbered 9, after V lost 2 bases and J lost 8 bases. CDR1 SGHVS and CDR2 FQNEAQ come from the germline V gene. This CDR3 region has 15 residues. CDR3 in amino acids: CASSLSSQGALGYTF. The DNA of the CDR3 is TGTGCCAGCAGCTTATCCTCACAGGGGGCGCTGGGCTACACCTTC.